This T cell receptor (beta chain) is from a study of identical twins. Whole-study results and caveats: In beta out-of-frame sequences, the excess sharing between twins was weaker. Cord blood beta clonotypes present at high abundance carried fewer insertions; no such pattern appeared in memory repertoires.

On this clonotype itself: Its antigen is not identified.

Donors uniformly comprised healthy Caucasians. Template switching supplied a universal primer site; unique molecular identifiers were carried on the cDNA. TCRdb re-analysed the 5' RACE reads in MiXCR, keeping a single row per CDR3 protein. This sample has 350,000 to 400,000 distinct CDR3 sequences, with about 9% found just once. CDR3 length: 15 amino acids. V was pared by 8 bases and J by 2 bases, with 19 bases between. CDR1 and CDR2 (germline): MNHEY, SMNVEV (reference sequence). Sequenced material: naive T cells sorted from blood. The gene calls are TRBV27 and TRBJ2-7; D ambiguous. The sequence was obtained from a woman aged 50 to 60 in good health. Written as DNA, the CDR3 is TGTGCCAGCTATCCACTTCCCGTGACGACCTACGAGCAGTACTTC. The encoded protein is CASYPLPVTTYEQYF.